This T cell receptor beta chain comes out of a study of blood T cell repertoires in COVID-19. Study-wide context: Samples of COVID-19 (acute and convalescent) were obtained from the United States, Italy and Spain. T cells, B-cell-depleted T cells, or PBMCs provided the cDNA or gDNA that served as material.

Per the germline V gene, CDR1 is MDHEN and CDR2 is SYDVKM. The CDR3 is 15 amino acids. J was trimmed by 0 bases and V by 6 bases; bases with no gene match: 5. This clone was counted a few times. As handled by the study authors: Amplified reference gene primers provided the basis for estimating nucleated cell counts. Profiling relied on immunoSEQ multiplex PCR, and the TCRdb table lists in-frame clones only, not all of them. V and J calls and clone size are as listed in that table; D and trimming were resolved from the DNA. The repertoire includes fewer than 200,000 clones, 80% to 90% of them detected once, and roughly 11% sits in the top ten.

The sequence was collected from a woman aged 40 to 50 with COVID-19, enrolled during active disease. Material: peripheral blood. The chain employs TRBV28 and TRBJ1-5, with 7 bases matching TRBD1. Written as DNA, the CDR3 is TGTGCCAGCAGAACGACAGGGATTAGCAATCAGCCCCAGCATTTT. Residues: CASRTTGISNQPQHF.